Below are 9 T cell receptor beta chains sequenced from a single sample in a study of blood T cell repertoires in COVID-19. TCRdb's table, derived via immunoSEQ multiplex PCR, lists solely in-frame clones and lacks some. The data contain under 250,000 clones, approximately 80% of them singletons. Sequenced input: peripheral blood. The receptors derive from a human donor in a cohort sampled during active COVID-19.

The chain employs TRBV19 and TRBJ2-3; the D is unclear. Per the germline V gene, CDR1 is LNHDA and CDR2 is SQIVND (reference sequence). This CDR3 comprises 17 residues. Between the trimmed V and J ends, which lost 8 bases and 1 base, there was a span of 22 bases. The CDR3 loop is CASSLKVAKAGTDTQYF. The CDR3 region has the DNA TGTGCCAGTTCCCTCAAGGTCGCTAAGGCGGGCACAGATACGCAGTATTTT.

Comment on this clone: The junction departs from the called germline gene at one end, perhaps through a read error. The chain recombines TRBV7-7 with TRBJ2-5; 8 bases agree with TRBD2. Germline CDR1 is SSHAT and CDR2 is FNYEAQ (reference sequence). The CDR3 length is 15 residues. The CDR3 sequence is CASSLAPGGRETQYF. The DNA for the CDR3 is TGTGCTAGCAGCTTAGCGCCGGGGGGGCGGGAGACCCAGTACTTC.

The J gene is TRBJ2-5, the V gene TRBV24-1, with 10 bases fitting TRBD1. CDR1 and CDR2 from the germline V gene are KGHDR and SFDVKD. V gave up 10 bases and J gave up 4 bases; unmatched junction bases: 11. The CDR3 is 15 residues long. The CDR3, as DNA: TGTGCCACGGGGACCGGGACAGGGGTTTCAGAGACCCAGTACTTC. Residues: CATGTGTGVSETQYF.

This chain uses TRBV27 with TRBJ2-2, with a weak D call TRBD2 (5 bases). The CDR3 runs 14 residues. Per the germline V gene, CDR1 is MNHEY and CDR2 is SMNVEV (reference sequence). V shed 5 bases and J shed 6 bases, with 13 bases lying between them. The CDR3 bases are TGTGCCAGCAGTACCACTAGGTATGCCGGGGAGCTGTTTTTT. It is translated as CASSTTRYAGELFF.

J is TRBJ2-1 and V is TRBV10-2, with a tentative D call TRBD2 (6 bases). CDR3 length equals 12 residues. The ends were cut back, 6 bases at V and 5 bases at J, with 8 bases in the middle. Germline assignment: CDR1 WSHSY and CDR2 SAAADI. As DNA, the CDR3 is TGCGCCAGCAGGGGACTGCACAATGAGCAGTTCTTC. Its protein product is CASRGLHNEQFF.

CDR3 sequence (DNA): TGTGCCAGCAGCTTAGTACCGGTCAATGAGCAGTTCTTC. Its translation: CASSLVPVNEQFF. This rearrangement joins TRBV7-2 to TRBJ2-1; D uncertain. The CDR3 spans 13 residues. Between the trimmed V and J ends, which lost 1 base and 6 bases, there was a span of 7 bases. Germline-derived CDR1 and CDR2 are SGHTA and FQGNSA. Drawing the rest from reference TRBV7-2 and TRBJ2-1, the complete variable domain is GAGVSQSPSNKVTEKGKDVELRCDPISGHTALYWYRQSLGQGLEFLIYFQGNSAPDKSGLPSDRFSAERTGGSVSTLTIQRTQQEDSAVYLCASSLVPVNEQFFGPGTRLTVL.

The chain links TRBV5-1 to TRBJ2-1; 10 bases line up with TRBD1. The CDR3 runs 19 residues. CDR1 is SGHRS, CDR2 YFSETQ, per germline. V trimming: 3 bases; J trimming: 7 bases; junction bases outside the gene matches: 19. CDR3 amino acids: CASSYRDRGVAIGRNEQFF. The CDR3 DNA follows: TGCGCCAGCAGCTACCGGGACAGGGGTGTAGCAATCGGCAGGAATGAGCAGTTCTTC. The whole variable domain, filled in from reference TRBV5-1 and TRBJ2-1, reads KAGVTQTPRYLIKTRGQQVTLSCSPISGHRSVSWYQQTPGQGLQFLFEYFSETQRNKGNFPGRFSGRQFSNSRSEMNVSTLELGDSALYLCASSYRDRGVAIGRNEQFFGPGTRLTVL.

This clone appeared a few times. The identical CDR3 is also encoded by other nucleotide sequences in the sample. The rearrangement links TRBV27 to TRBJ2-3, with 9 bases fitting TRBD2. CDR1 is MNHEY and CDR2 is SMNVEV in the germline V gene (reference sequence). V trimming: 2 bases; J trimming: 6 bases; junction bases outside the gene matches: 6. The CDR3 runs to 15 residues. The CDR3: CASSLRLAGPDTQYF. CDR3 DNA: TGTGCCAGCAGTTTAAGGCTAGCGGGGCCGGATACGCAGTATTTT.

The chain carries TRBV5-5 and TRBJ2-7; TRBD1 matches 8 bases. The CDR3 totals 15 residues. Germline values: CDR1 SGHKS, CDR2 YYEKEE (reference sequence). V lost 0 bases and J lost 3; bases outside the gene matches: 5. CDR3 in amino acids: CASSLVADRVYEQYF. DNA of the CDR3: TGTGCCAGCAGCTTGGTGGCGGACAGGGTCTACGAGCAGTACTTC. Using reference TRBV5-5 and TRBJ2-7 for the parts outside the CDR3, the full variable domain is DAGVTQSPTHLIKTRGQQVTLRCSPISGHKSVSWYQQVLGQGPQFIFQYYEKEERGRGNFPDRFSARQFPNYSSELNVNALLLGDSALYLCASSLVADRVYEQYFGPGTRLTVT.